Listed below are T cell receptor beta chains from one sample, sequenced in a study of blood T cell repertoires in COVID-19. Clones were sequenced by immunoSEQ multiplex PCR, and TCRdb holds only the in-frame ones, with some missing. Of 60,000 or so clones listed, under 95% were seen once; the top ten hold roughly 1.7%. Sequencing used peripheral blood. These TCRs come from a human donor in a cohort sampled during active COVID-19. Both conserved end residues are part of each CDR3. Each record gives: V gene, J gene, clone size, D gene, CDR3 protein, CDR3 DNA. The D gene is left open where the match is weak. Expanded clones get a size class; other rows say once, few or many, or leave the size out.

TRBV4-2,TRBJ2-2,NA,TRBD1,CASSVIPGGDTGELFF,TGTGCCAGCAGCGTGATCCCAGGGGGCGACACCGGGGAGCTGTTTTTT
TRBV19,TRBJ1-5,NA,NA,CASSLGAGNQPQHF,TGTGCCAGTTCCCTAGGGGCGGGCAATCAGCCCCAGCATTTT
TRBV28,TRBJ2-2,NA,NA,CASSTGSLNTGELFF,TGTGCCAGCAGCACCGGGAGCTTGAACACCGGGGAGCTGTTTTTT
TRBV28,TRBJ1-6,NA,NA,CASRPRRTNSPLHF,TGTGCCAGCCGCCCGAGGCGTACTAATTCACCCCTCCACTTT
TRBV28,TRBJ1-6,NA,TRBD1,CASSSTTGTEYSPLHF,TGTGCCAGCAGTTCCACTACCGGGACAGAATATTCACCCCTCCACTTT
TRBV5-1,TRBJ1-4,NA,NA,CASSLGQGREKLFF,TGCGCCAGCAGCTTGGGTCAGGGGCGAGAAAAACTGTTTTTT
TRBV6-2/TRBV6-3,TRBJ2-1,NA,NA,CASSYSGGAYNEQFF,TGTGCCAGCAGTTACTCTGGCGGGGCCTACAATGAGCAGTTCTTC
TRBV29-1,TRBJ2-7,NA,TRBD2,CSVEVSSGGEQYF,TGCAGCGTTGAGGTGTCTAGCGGTGGCGAGCAGTACTTC
TRBV29-1,TRBJ2-7,NA,TRBD1,CSIDLPGQGALGSYEQYF,TGCAGCATCGACCTACCGGGACAGGGGGCCCTGGGCTCCTACGAGCAGTACTTC
TRBV5-1,TRBJ2-1,NA,TRBD2,CASSSAPGLAGTYNEQFF,TGCGCCAGCAGCTCAGCTCCCGGACTAGCGGGAACCTACAATGAGCAGTTCTTC
TRBV7-2,TRBJ2-3,NA,NA,CASRRVTDTQYF,TGTGCCAGCAGGCGAGTCACAGATACGCAGTATTTT
TRBV4-1,TRBJ2-1,NA,NA,CASSQGEYNEQFF,TGCGCCAGCAGCCAAGGAGAATACAATGAGCAGTTCTTC
TRBV7-9,TRBJ2-7,NA,TRBD1,CASSPRQGYEQYF,TGTGCCAGCAGCCCCCGACAGGGTTACGAGCAGTACTTC
TRBV10-3,TRBJ2-1,few,NA,CAISESGGPSNNEQFF,TGTGCCATCAGTGAGTCTGGTGGGCCGTCTAACAATGAGCAGTTCTTC
TRBV10-2,TRBJ1-1,NA,TRBD1,CASSEGQGAFF,TGCGCCAGCAGTGAGGGACAGGGGGCTTTCTTT
TRBV6-2/TRBV6-3,TRBJ2-2,once,NA,CASSYSGAKVFF,TGTGCCAGCAGTTACTCAGGGGCTAAGGTGTTTTTT
TRBV18,TRBJ2-5,NA,TRBD1,CASSRDRAETQYF,TGTGCCAGCTCACGAGACAGGGCCGAGACCCAGTACTTC
TRBV3-1/TRBV3-2,TRBJ2-7,NA,TRBD2,CASSQAGGLAGVQYF,TGTGCCAGCAGCCAAGCGGGGGGACTAGCGGGAGTTCAGTACTTC
TRBV19,TRBJ2-1,NA,NA,CASKRGAPRGPSSGVYNEQFF,TGTGCCAGCAAAAGGGGGGCCCCCAGGGGGCCTTCTAGCGGGGTCTACAATGAGCAGTTCTTC
TRBV24-1,TRBJ2-3,NA,TRBD2,CATSDSGLAGFTDTQYF,TGTGCCACCAGTGATTCGGGACTAGCGGGCTTCACAGATACGCAGTATTTT
TRBV7-3,TRBJ2-1,NA,TRBD2,CASSLTTSGSYNEQFF,TGTGCCAGCAGCTTAACGACTAGCGGATCCTACAATGAGCAGTTCTTC
TRBV7-2,TRBJ1-1,NA,TRBD1,CASSWDRRLNTEAFF,TGTGCCAGCAGCTGGGACAGGAGGCTGAACACTGAAGCTTTCTTT
TRBV18,TRBJ2-3,NA,TRBD2,CASSPPSGGPADTQYF,TGTGCCAGCTCACCACCGTCGGGAGGGCCCGCAGATACGCAGTATTTT
TRBV27,TRBJ2-1,NA,TRBD1,CASRENRGGHEQFF,TGTGCCAGCAGGGAAAACAGGGGCGGACACGAGCAGTTCTTC
TRBV18,TRBJ2-5,once,TRBD2,CASSPRGLAGPAQETQYF,TGTGCCAGCTCACCACGGGGACTAGCGGGACCCGCTCAAGAGACCCAGTACTTC
TRBV18,TRBJ1-6,NA,NA,CASSLTGQLLGTYNSPLHF,TGTGCCAGCTCACTAACTGGACAGTTGCTCGGGACCTATAATTCACCCCTCCACTTT
TRBV20-1,TRBJ2-1,NA,TRBD2,CSASRPGLAGAGWANEQFF,TGCAGTGCTAGTAGACCGGGACTAGCGGGAGCGGGTTGGGCCAATGAGCAGTTCTTC
TRBV4-1,TRBJ2-1,NA,NA,CASSQPPGALRDEQFF,TGCGCCAGCAGCCAACCCCCCGGAGCACTGCGCGATGAGCAGTTCTTC
TRBV11-2,TRBJ2-5,NA,TRBD1,CASSFGTGGARETQYF,TGTGCCAGCAGCTTCGGGACAGGTGGAGCTCGGGAGACCCAGTACTTC
TRBV29-1,TRBJ2-7,once,NA,CSVVGADAYEQYF,TGCAGCGTTGTCGGCGCGGATGCCTACGAGCAGTACTTC
TRBV6-6,TRBJ2-5,NA,NA,CASTREVGTQYF,TGTGCCAGCACCAGGGAGGTGGGGACCCAGTACTTC
TRBV29-1,TRBJ2-7,NA,TRBD2,CSVGIAGGPIEQYF,TGCAGCGTTGGTATAGCGGGAGGGCCAATCGAGCAGTACTTC
TRBV11-2,TRBJ2-5,few,NA,CASSVEDGGIQETQYF,TGTGCCAGCAGCGTAGAAGATGGAGGCATCCAAGAGACCCAGTACTTC
TRBV9,TRBJ2-7,NA,NA,CASSARLNSYEQYF,TGTGCCAGCAGCGCTAGATTGAACTCCTACGAGCAGTACTTC
TRBV7-6,TRBJ2-2,NA,TRBD1,CASSLGQGAANTGELFF,TGTGCCAGCAGCTTAGGACAGGGGGCGGCGAACACCGGGGAGCTGTTTTTT
TRBV24-1,TRBJ2-1,NA,NA,CATSEAARGGAVGEQFF,TGTGCCACCAGTGAGGCCGCCAGGGGAGGGGCGGTAGGTGAGCAGTTCTTC
TRBV3-1/TRBV3-2,TRBJ2-3,NA,TRBD2,CASKDRGLADTDTQYF,TGTGCCAGCAAAGATAGGGGACTAGCGGACACAGATACGCAGTATTTT
TRBV5-4,TRBJ1-5,NA,NA,CASSLFGRGSNQPQHF,TGTGCCAGCAGCTTGTTTGGCAGGGGTAGCAATCAGCCCCAGCATTTT
TRBV11-2,TRBJ2-1,medium-sized,NA,CASSLDRASVEQFF,TGTGCCAGCAGCTTAGATCGGGCTAGCGTAGAGCAGTTCTTC
TRBV11-2,TRBJ2-5,NA,NA,CASSRAGGMETQYF,TGTGCCAGCAGCCGGGCTGGGGGCATGGAGACCCAGTACTTC
TRBV18,TRBJ2-3,once,NA,CASSPRDTGTQYF,TGTGCCAGCTCACCTCGGGATACGGGTACGCAGTATTTT
TRBV7-8,TRBJ2-7,NA,NA,CASSLVSASGLSYEQYF,TGTGCCAGCAGCTTAGTTTCGGCCAGCGGGCTCTCCTACGAGCAGTACTTC
TRBV19,TRBJ1-5,few,NA,CASSMEGNQPQHF,TGTGCCAGTAGTATGGAGGGGAATCAGCCCCAGCATTTT
TRBV6-2/TRBV6-3,TRBJ2-3,NA,NA,CASSYVVLPLQSTDTQYF,TGTGCCAGCAGTTACGTCGTGCTTCCCCTCCAGAGCACAGATACGCAGTATTTT
TRBV7-2,TRBJ2-3,NA,TRBD2,CASSLGLAGDLDTQYF,TGTGCCAGCAGCTTGGGACTAGCGGGAGACCTAGATACGCAGTATTTT
TRBV29-1,TRBJ2-1,NA,NA,CSVGLDEQFF,TGCAGCGTTGGGCTAGACGAGCAGTTCTTC
TRBV7-8,TRBJ1-6,NA,TRBD1,CASSLVSPTGGNSPLHF,TGTGCCAGCAGCTTAGTGTCGCCGACAGGGGGGAATTCACCCCTCCACTTT
TRBV6-1,TRBJ1-3,NA,NA,CASSESQRFSGNTIYF,TGTGCCAGCAGTGAATCCCAGCGGTTCTCTGGAAACACCATATATTTT
TRBV3-1/TRBV3-2,TRBJ1-2,NA,TRBD1,CASSQVQGDYTF,TGTGCCAGCAGCCAAGTTCAGGGGGACTACACCTTC
TRBV14,TRBJ2-7,NA,NA,CASRKTGQLFEQYF,TGTGCCAGCAGAAAAACGGGACAACTGTTCGAGCAGTACTTC
TRBV3-1/TRBV3-2,TRBJ2-1,NA,NA,CASSQDNPGLQDEQFF,TGTGCCAGCAGCCAAGATAACCCTGGATTACAGGATGAGCAGTTCTTC
TRBV11-2,TRBJ2-7,NA,TRBD1,CASSPPGQGGEQYF,TGTGCCAGCAGCCCGCCGGGACAGGGGGGCGAGCAGTACTTC
TRBV10-1,TRBJ2-1,once,TRBD2,CASSTLAGGDGEQFF,TGCGCCAGCAGTACACTAGCGGGAGGGGATGGTGAGCAGTTCTTC
TRBV6-1,TRBJ2-1,NA,NA,CASSEGYEQFF,TGTGCCAGCAGTGAGGGCTATGAGCAGTTCTTC
TRBV10-1,TRBJ2-3,NA,NA,CASSDPGRDTQYF,TGCGCCAGCAGTGACCCGGGTAGGGATACGCAGTATTTT
TRBV5-1,TRBJ2-3,NA,TRBD2,CASSLSGRALDTQYF,TGCGCCAGCAGCTTAAGCGGGAGGGCCTTAGATACGCAGTATTTT
TRBV6-6,TRBJ2-1,NA,NA,CASIRQGSDEQFF,TGTGCCAGCATACGGCAGGGCTCCGATGAGCAGTTCTTC
TRBV5-1,TRBJ1-4,NA,NA,CASSRGEGEKLFF,TGCGCCAGCAGCCGGGGGGAGGGCGAAAAACTGTTTTTT